Presented here are 6 T cell receptor beta chains from one specimen sequenced in a study of control samples from healthy donors and cancer patients (dated by TCRdb to 2018 to 2020). Library preparation was by the immunoSEQ multiplex PCR assay. Here the immuneACCESS table is served through TCRdb, limited to in-frame sequences with V and J called. Missing clones are a known gap in these copies; in checked studies unresolved V genes cover under half, and the rest lacks a known reason. The sample includes just over 150,000 clones, with 85% to 90% observed a single time. The ten largest clones take up 12% of the sample. Sequenced input: blood. These TCRs come from a man aged 30 to 45 in good health.

The chain carries TRBV27 and TRBJ2-7; D uncertain. CDR1 and CDR2 (germline): MNHEY, SMNVEV (reference sequence). The CDR3 totals 14 residues. Deletions cut 8 bases from V and 6 bases from J, with 20 bases between. The CDR3 DNA is TGTGCCAGCGGGCAGGCAAGCTTGTTTCGCGAGCAGTACTTC. It translates to CASGQASLFREQYF.

The chain has TRBV2 and TRBJ2-5, with D perhaps TRBD2 (7 bases). CDR1 and CDR2 (germline): SNHLY, FYNNEI. V lost 2 bases and J lost 5, with 15 bases in between. CDR3 length equals 15 residues. As DNA, the CDR3 is TGTGCCAGCAGTGAAAGTGCGGGGGCCGGGGAGACCCAGTACTTC. It yields the protein CASSESAGAGETQYF.

The chain is built from TRBV4-3 and TRBJ1-1; D uncertain. The V end lost 0 bases, the J end lost 2 bases, and 10 bases lay between the germline ends. Germline lookup yields CDR1 LGHNA and CDR2 YSLEER. This CDR3 comprises 15 residues. In DNA form, the CDR3 reads TGCGCCAGCAGCCAAGATTCCGGGGTCAACACTGAAGCTTTCTTT. It is translated as CASSQDSGVNTEAFF.

The chain combines TRBV6-6 with TRBJ2-1, with 8 bases fitting TRBD2. V dropped 7 bases and J dropped 9; count of bases not matched to a gene: 14. The germline V gene encodes CDR1 MNHNY and CDR2 SVGAGI (reference sequence). The CDR3 runs to 15 residues. CDR3 DNA: TGTGCCAGCACCTCGTCAGCGGGAGACGGCGGTGAGCAGTTCTTC. Protein: CASTSSAGDGGEQFF.

The chain uses TRBV27 and TRBJ2-3; D uncertain. The CDR3 contains 14 residues. The V end lost 5 bases, the J end lost 6 bases, and 15 bases lay between the germline ends. Germline V gene sequence: CDR1 MNHEY, CDR2 SMNVEV (reference sequence). CDR3 in amino acids: CASSLEIDRDTQYF. DNA of the CDR3: TGTGCCAGCAGTCTGGAGATCGATCGGGATACGCAGTATTTT.

The CDR3 protein is CATGDRSDYGYTF. For the CDR3, the DNA is TGTGCCACTGGGGACCGAAGTGACTATGGCTACACCTTC. V and J are TRBV7-9 and TRBJ1-2; a possible D gene is TRBD1 (5 bases). Per the germline V gene, CDR1 is SEHNR and CDR2 is FQNEAQ (reference sequence). With 10 bases removed from V and 3 bases from J, the gap between germline ends came to 15 bases. The CDR3 has 13 amino acids.